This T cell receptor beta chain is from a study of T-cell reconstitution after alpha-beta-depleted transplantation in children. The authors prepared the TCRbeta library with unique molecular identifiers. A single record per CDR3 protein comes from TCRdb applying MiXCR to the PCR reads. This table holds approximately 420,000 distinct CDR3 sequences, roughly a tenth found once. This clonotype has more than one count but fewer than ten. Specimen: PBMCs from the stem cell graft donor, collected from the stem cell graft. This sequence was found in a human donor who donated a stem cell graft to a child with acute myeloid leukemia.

This chain's CDR3 is CSAADPRGGDTQYF. The CDR3 nucleotides read TGCAGTGCTGCGGACCCGAGGGGGGGAGATACGCAGTATTTT. The genes are TRBV20-1 and TRBJ2-3; maybe TRBD2 (7 bases). Trimming left V 5 bases short and J 5 bases short, with 17 bases between. The V gene's germline CDR1 is DFQATT and CDR2 SNEGSKA (reference sequence). The CDR3 consists of 14 residues.